Following are 32 T cell receptor beta chains from one sample sequenced in a study of blood T cell repertoires in COVID-19. Libraries were prepared by immunoSEQ multiplex PCR; TCRdb keeps only in-frame clonotypes and omits some of them. The sample yields some 140,000 clones, 70% to 80% seen once. Material: peripheral blood. Receptors were obtained from a man between 60 and 75 years old who had recovered from COVID-19.

This chain uses TRBV12-3 or TRBV12-4 with TRBJ2-5, with 7 bases matching TRBD1. This CDR3 is 13 amino acids long. The junction had 4 bases not matched to a gene; V was cut back by 6 bases and J by 3 bases. The CDR3 sequence is CASRLTGEETQYF. In DNA form, the CDR3 reads TGTGCCAGCAGGCTCACAGGGGAAGAGACCCAGTACTTC.

The chain is built from TRBV7-2 and TRBJ2-7, with TRBD2 identical over 12 bases. Germline V gene data show CDR1 as SGHTA and CDR2 as FQGNSA. The V gene end was trimmed by 6 bases and the J gene end by 3 bases; junction bases not matched to a gene: 0. The CDR3 extends over 13 amino acids. The CDR3 nucleotides are TGTGCCAGCAGACTAGCGGGGGGCTACGAGCAGTACTTC. Protein: CASRLAGGYEQYF.

The rearrangement uses TRBV29-1 and TRBJ1-5, with 9 bases aligning to TRBD1. The V gene end was trimmed by 4 bases and the J gene end by 4 bases; junction bases not matched to a gene: 5. The CDR3 extends over 14 amino acids. The V gene's germline CDR1 is SQVTM and CDR2 ANQGSEA. As DNA, the CDR3 is TGCAGCGTTGTCTCCGGGACAGGGAATCAGCCCCAGCATTTT. It specifies CSVVSGTGNQPQHF.

V and J are TRBV19 and TRBJ2-7; maybe TRBD2 (6 bases). The germline gives CDR1 LNHDA, CDR2 SQIVND (reference sequence). The CDR3 runs to 11 residues. Trimming took 3 bases from V and 12 from J, leaving 12 bases between them. CDR3 bases: TGTGCCAGTAGTATCGGTCGGGAGTGGTACTTC. It is translated as CASSIGREWYF.

The CDR3: CASSRIQGRITGELFF. The CDR3 bases are TGTGCCAGCAGTCGGATACAGGGGCGAATCACCGGGGAGCTGTTTTTT. The chain couples TRBV28 to TRBJ2-2; 7 bases align to TRBD1. V lost 5 bases to trimming and J lost 4 bases; unmatched junction nucleotides: 10. This CDR3 contains 16 residues. CDR1 and CDR2 (germline): MDHEN, SYDVKM. Filled out from reference TRBV28 and TRBJ2-2, the complete variable domain reads DVKVTQSSRYLVKRTGEKVFLECVQDMDHENMFWYRQDPGLGLRLIYFSYDVKMKEKGDIPEGYSVSREKKERFSLILESASTNQTSMYLCASSRIQGRITGELFFGEGSRLTVL.

V usage is TRBV7-9 and J usage is TRBJ2-5; D possibly corresponds to TRBD2 (5 bases). V gave up 5 bases and J gave up 5 bases, with 15 bases separating them. Germline lookup yields CDR1 SEHNR and CDR2 FQNEAQ (reference sequence). This CDR3 is built from 14 residues. CDR3 residues: CASSPGLPQETQYF. The DNA for the CDR3 is TGTGCCAGCAGCCCCGGACTCCCTCAGGAGACCCAGTACTTC. The variable domain in full, with the rest retrieved from reference TRBV7-9 and TRBJ2-5, is DTGVSQNPRHKITKRGQNVTFRCDPISEHNRLYWYRQTLGQGPEFLTYFQNEAQLEKSRLLSDRFSAERPKGSFSTLEIQRTEQGDSAMYLCASSPGLPQETQYFGPGTRLLVL.

This clone was seen a few times. The chain links TRBV7-9 to TRBJ2-2; D perhaps matches TRBD2 (5 bases). The CDR3 runs 12 residues. Trimming removed 5 bases at V and 6 bases at J, with 7 bases between. In germline, CDR1 is SEHNR, CDR2 FQNEAQ (reference sequence). In nucleotides, the CDR3 is TGTGCCAGCAGCCCCGGGGCCGGGGAGCTGTTTTTT. Translation: CASSPGAGELFF.

The rearrangement joins TRBV28 to TRBJ1-3, with 7 bases that match TRBD1. CDR1 and CDR2 from the germline V gene are MDHEN and SYDVKM. With 5 bases clipped from V and 3 bases from J, the junction kept 13 bases outside the gene matches. There are 17 residues in the CDR3. CDR3 nucleotides: TGTGCCAGCAGTACGGGACAGCCTTTTTCAGGTGGAAACACCATATATTTT. This gives the protein CASSTGQPFSGGNTIYF. The variable domain in full, completed from reference TRBV28 and TRBJ1-3, reads DVKVTQSSRYLVKRTGEKVFLECVQDMDHENMFWYRQDPGLGLRLIYFSYDVKMKEKGDIPEGYSVSREKKERFSLILESASTNQTSMYLCASSTGQPFSGGNTIYFGEGSWLTVV.

J is TRBJ2-1 and V is TRBV4-2, with 13 bases lining up with TRBD2. This CDR3 is 17 amino acids long. After removal of 1 base from V and 2 bases from J, the junction contained 2 bases not matched to a gene. Per the germline V gene, CDR1 is LGHNA and CDR2 is YNFKEQ. The CDR3: CASSQGGLAGAYNEQFF. The CDR3 nucleotides are TGTGCCAGCAGCCAAGGAGGACTAGCGGGAGCCTACAATGAGCAGTTCTTC.

The V and J genes are TRBV18 and TRBJ2-3; D is perhaps TRBD1 (7 bases). V was cut by 3 bases and J by 3 bases, with 16 bases left in between. Germline assignment: CDR1 KGHSH and CDR2 LQKENI. The CDR3 spans 16 residues. The CDR3 DNA reads as TGTGCCAGCTCACCCAGTGGAGGGGGCGCGACAGATACGCAGTATTTT. Encoded protein: CASSPSGGGATDTQYF.

The chain couples TRBV6-6 to TRBJ1-1; possible D gene TRBD1, 6 bases. Germline V gene sequence: CDR1 MNHNY, CDR2 SVGAGI (reference sequence). The CDR3 sequence is 15 residues long. Trimming removed 0 bases from V and 8 bases from J, with 16 bases in between. CDR3 nucleotides: TGTGCCAGCAGTTACTCGGGGCAGGGACAAGACGAAGCTTTCTTT. Translating it yields CASSYSGQGQDEAFF.

This chain uses TRBV6-5 with TRBJ1-1; no definite D call. Germline loops: CDR1 MNHEY, CDR2 SVGAGI. CDR3 length: 15 amino acids. Trimming shortened V by 7 bases and J by 0 bases, and 15 bases separated the two germline ends. CDR3 DNA: TGTGCCAGCACCCTCGCGGCCGGTATGAACACTGAAGCTTTCTTT. It specifies CASTLAAGMNTEAFF.

This chain joins TRBV7-2 and TRBJ1-6; possibly TRBD1 for D (5 bases). Germline CDR1 and CDR2: SGHTA and FQGNSA. V was clipped by 1 base and J by 10 bases, with 11 bases between them. This CDR3 has 14 residues. The CDR3 sequence is CASSLEGRQSPLHF. The DNA for the CDR3 is TGTGCCAGCAGCTTAGAAGGCAGACAGTCACCCCTCCACTTT.

The rearrangement uses TRBV5-1 and TRBJ2-1; unclear D gene. V lost 0 bases, J lost 5 bases, and 18 bases lay in between. The CDR3 totals 17 residues. CDR1 and CDR2 from the germline V gene are SGHRS and YFSETQ. The DNA for the CDR3 is TGCGCCAGCAGCTTGGTGACTGCCACCTTGACCCACAATGAGCAGTTCTTC. Translating it yields CASSLVTATLTHNEQFF.

V usage is TRBV5-6 and J usage is TRBJ1-4, with 8 nucleotides matching TRBD1. This CDR3 has 18 residues. Trimming removed 3 bases from V and 10 bases from J; junction bases left unmatched: 20. Germline-derived CDR1 and CDR2 are SGHDT and YYEEEE. The CDR3 region is CASSSSGTGLGLSGKLFF. The CDR3 nucleotides read TGTGCCAGCAGCTCCTCCGGGACAGGCCTAGGTCTCAGTGGAAAACTGTTTTTT.

The chain uses TRBV5-4 and TRBJ1-2, with a tentative D call TRBD1 (6 bases). Trimming removed 0 bases from V and 4 bases from J, with 13 bases in between. CDR1 is SGHNT, CDR2 YYREEE, per germline (reference sequence). The CDR3 has 15 amino acids. The CDR3 nucleotides read TGTGCCAGCAGCTTGGATGCAGGGGAAATCTATGGCTACACCTTC. The encoded protein is CASSLDAGEIYGYTF.

This chain links TRBV14 with TRBJ2-3; no firm D call. The germline V gene has CDR1 SGHDN and CDR2 FVKESK. The CDR3 is 15 amino acids. The germline V and J ends were trimmed by 0 bases and 4 bases, with 11 bases remaining between them. This chain's CDR3 is CASSQDHGRSDTQYF. CDR3 DNA sequence: TGTGCCAGCAGCCAAGATCATGGGCGTTCAGATACGCAGTATTTT.

The V gene is TRBV10-1, the J gene TRBJ1-5, with TRBD1 identical over 7 bases. The germline V gene encodes CDR1 WNHNN and CDR2 SYGVQD (reference sequence). The V segment lost 0 bases and the J segment 5 bases; nucleotides outside the gene matches: 4. This CDR3 has 15 residues. In DNA, the CDR3 is TGCGCCAGCAGTGAGTCTCAGGGGGAAGATCAGCCCCAGCATTTT. This encodes CASSESQGEDQPQHF.

The CDR3 protein is CASSLGGSRNYNEQFF. In DNA, the CDR3 is TGTGCCAGCAGTTTAGGCGGGAGTAGGAACTACAATGAGCAGTTCTTC. The genes are TRBV28 and TRBJ2-1; 7 bases are a match to TRBD2. Trimming at V came to 2 bases and at J to 3 bases, leaving 7 bases not matched to a gene. Germline V gives CDR1 MDHEN, CDR2 SYDVKM. The CDR3 sequence is 16 residues long.

This chain connects TRBV7-9 to TRBJ1-6, with unresolved D. Trimming took off 1 base at V and 10 bases at J, with 20 bases between the two ends. Germline loops: CDR1 SEHNR, CDR2 FQNEAQ (reference sequence). The CDR3 covers 17 residues. CDR3 bases: TGTGCCAGCAGCTTAGGAGAGGGCGCGAGGAAAGGGTCACCCCTCCACTTT. Its translation is CASSLGEGARKGSPLHF.

The rearrangement uses TRBV12-3 or TRBV12-4 and TRBJ2-7; D may be TRBD1 (6 bases). The CDR3 covers 12 residues. V lost 4 bases and J lost 5, with 9 bases in between. The DNA of the CDR3 is TGTGCCAGCAGTTCCAACAGGGACGAGCAGTACTTC. Protein: CASSSNRDEQYF.

The rearrangement uses TRBV24-1 and TRBJ2-1; 9 nucleotides line up with TRBD2. Germline V gene lookup returns CDR1 KGHDR and CDR2 SFDVKD. This CDR3 comprises 16 residues. Trimming took 7 bases from V and 7 from J; bases not matched to a gene: 13. CDR3 region: CATSPSGGGAGNEQFF. The CDR3, as DNA: TGTGCCACCAGCCCGTCTGGCGGGGGGGCTGGGAATGAGCAGTTCTTC.

The chain carries TRBV7-2 and TRBJ2-7; 7 nucleotides match TRBD1. V shed 7 bases and J 2 bases; nucleotides not matched to a gene: 11. The CDR3 has 15 amino acids. Germline V gene data show CDR1 as SGHTA and CDR2 as FQGNSA. As DNA, the CDR3 is TGTGCCAGCACTCGATCAGGGGGACCAACCTACGAGCAGTACTTC. Residues: CASTRSGGPTYEQYF.

The chain carries TRBV19 and TRBJ2-5, with 9 bases aligning to TRBD2. The CDR3 contains 15 residues. J lost 4 bases, V lost 6 bases, and 9 bases had no gene match. CDR1 LNHDA and CDR2 SQIVND come from the germline V gene (reference sequence). The CDR3 DNA follows: TGTGCCAGTAGCCTAGCGGGGACCCCCGGAGAGACCCAGTACTTC. Protein product: CASSLAGTPGETQYF.

The chain has TRBV28 and TRBJ2-1; possible D gene TRBD2, 7 bases. Germline CDR1 MDHEN, CDR2 SYDVKM. CDR3 length equals 14 residues. The germline V and J ends were trimmed by 2 bases and 12 bases, with 17 bases remaining between them. The chain's CDR3 is CASSLGGGAKVQFF. The CDR3 DNA sequence: TGTGCCAGCAGTTTAGGTGGGGGGGCCAAGGTGCAGTTCTTC. Full variable domain (outside the CDR3, taken from reference TRBV28 and TRBJ2-1): DVKVTQSSRYLVKRTGEKVFLECVQDMDHENMFWYRQDPGLGLRLIYFSYDVKMKEKGDIPEGYSVSREKKERFSLILESASTNQTSMYLCASSLGGGAKVQFFGPGTRLTVL.

This chain links TRBV5-1 with TRBJ2-5; 10 nucleotides align to TRBD2. With 2 bases clipped from V and 2 bases from J, the junction kept 6 bases outside the gene matches. The CDR3 has 16 amino acids. Germline assignment: CDR1 SGHRS and CDR2 YFSETQ. CDR3 nucleotides: TGCGCCAGCAGCTTTCCTAGCGGGGGCTCACAAGAGACCCAGTACTTC. This translates into CASSFPSGGSQETQYF.

The chain is built from TRBV6-6 and TRBJ2-1; 7 positions agree with TRBD1. The length of the CDR3 is 16 residues. The V gene's germline CDR1 is MNHNY and CDR2 SVGAGI (reference sequence). The trim removed 5 bases at V and 2 bases at J, leaving 9 bases unmatched. CDR3 amino acids: CASSPLGQEAYNEQFF. For the CDR3, the DNA is TGTGCCAGCAGTCCCCTCGGACAGGAGGCCTACAATGAGCAGTTCTTC.

The rearrangement links TRBV15 to TRBJ2-3; 8 nucleotides line up with TRBD2. The CDR3 covers 17 residues. Losses at the gene ends were 3 bases for V and 5 bases for J; bases not matched to a gene: 13. Per germline, CDR1 LNHNV and CDR2 YYDKDF (reference sequence). The CDR3 DNA sequence: TGTGCCACCAGCAGCCCTCCCGGACGGGGGGGTAAAGATACGCAGTATTTT. Its translation is CATSSPPGRGGKDTQYF.

The chain employs TRBV24-1 and TRBJ1-5; a possible D gene is TRBD1 (5 bases). Trimming removed 3 bases at V and 5 bases at J, with 13 bases between. This CDR3 is built from 15 residues. Looked up from germline, CDR1 is KGHDR and CDR2 is SFDVKD. This CDR3 is CATSDAGGTDQPQHF. The CDR3, as DNA: TGTGCCACCAGTGATGCCGGGGGAACAGATCAGCCCCAGCATTTT.

V gene TRBV28 combines with J gene TRBJ1-5; 7 positions match TRBD1. After removal of 4 bases from V and 3 bases from J, the junction contained 6 bases not matched to a gene. This CDR3 comprises 15 residues. The germline CDR1 and CDR2 sequences are MDHEN and SYDVKM. The CDR3 sequence: CASSSQTGTNQPQHF. The CDR3 nucleotides read TGTGCCAGCAGTTCCCAGACAGGGACCAATCAGCCCCAGCATTTT.

V usage is TRBV30 and J usage is TRBJ2-7; no firm D call. The V and J ends lost 0 bases and 5 bases respectively, with 5 bases between them. Germline values: CDR1 GTSNPN, CDR2 SVGIG (reference sequence). This CDR3 has 11 amino acids. CDR3 DNA sequence: TGTGCCTGGAGTGTGGCCGACGAGCAGTACTTC. The encoded protein is CAWSVADEQYF.

V usage is TRBV7-2 and J usage is TRBJ2-2, with 8 bases matching TRBD2. Germline V gene sequence: CDR1 SGHTA, CDR2 FQGNSA. The CDR3 sequence is 16 residues long. V was clipped by 5 bases and J by 5 bases; unmatched bases: 10. This CDR3 is CASSPRTSLGTGELFF. CDR3 DNA sequence: TGTGCCAGCAGCCCTAGGACTAGCTTGGGTACCGGGGAGCTGTTTTTT.